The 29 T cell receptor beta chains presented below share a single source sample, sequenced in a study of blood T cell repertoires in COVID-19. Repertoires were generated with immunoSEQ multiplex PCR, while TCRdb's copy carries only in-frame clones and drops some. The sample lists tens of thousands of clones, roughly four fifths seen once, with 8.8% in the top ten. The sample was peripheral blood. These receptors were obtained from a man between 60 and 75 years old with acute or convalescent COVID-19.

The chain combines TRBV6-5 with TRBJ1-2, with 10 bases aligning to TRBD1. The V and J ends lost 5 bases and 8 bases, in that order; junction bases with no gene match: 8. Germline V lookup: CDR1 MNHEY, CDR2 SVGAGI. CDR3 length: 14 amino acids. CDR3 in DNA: TGTGCCAGCAGTCGTACCGGGACAGGGGACGGCTACACCTTC. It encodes CASSRTGTGDGYTF.

CDR3 DNA sequence: TGTGCCAGCAGGAGCGCGGGGGGGGGCAATCAGCCCCAGCATTTT. It translates to CASRSAGGGNQPQHF. V gene TRBV2 combines with J gene TRBJ1-5; D is perhaps TRBD1 (5 bases). The CDR3 has 15 residues. Trimming took off 6 bases at V and 2 bases at J, with 14 bases between the two ends. The germline V gene encodes CDR1 SNHLY and CDR2 FYNNEI.

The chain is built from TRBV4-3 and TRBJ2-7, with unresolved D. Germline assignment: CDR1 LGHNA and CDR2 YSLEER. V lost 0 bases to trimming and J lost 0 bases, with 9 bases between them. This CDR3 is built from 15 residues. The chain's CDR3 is CASSQDATSSYEQYF. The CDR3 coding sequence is TGCGCCAGCAGCCAAGATGCCACGAGCTCCTACGAGCAGTACTTC.

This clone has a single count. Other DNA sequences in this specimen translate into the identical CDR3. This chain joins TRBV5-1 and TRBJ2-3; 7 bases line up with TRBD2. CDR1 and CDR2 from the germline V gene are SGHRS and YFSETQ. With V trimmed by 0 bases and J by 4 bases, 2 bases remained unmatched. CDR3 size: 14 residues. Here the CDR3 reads CASSLGLASDTQYF. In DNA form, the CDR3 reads TGCGCCAGCAGCTTGGGACTAGCATCAGATACGCAGTATTTT.

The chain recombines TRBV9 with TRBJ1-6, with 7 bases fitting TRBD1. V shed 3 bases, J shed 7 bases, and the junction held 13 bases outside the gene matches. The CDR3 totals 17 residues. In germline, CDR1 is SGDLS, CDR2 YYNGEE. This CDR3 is CASSAQTGTIKNSPLHF. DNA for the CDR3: TGTGCCAGCAGCGCCCAGACAGGGACCATCAAAAATTCACCCCTCCACTTT.

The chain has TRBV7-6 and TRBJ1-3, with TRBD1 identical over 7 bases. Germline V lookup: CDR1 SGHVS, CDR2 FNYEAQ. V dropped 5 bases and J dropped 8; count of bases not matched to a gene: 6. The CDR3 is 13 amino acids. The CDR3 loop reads CASSPRQGDTIYF. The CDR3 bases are TGTGCCAGCAGCCCTCGTCAGGGGGACACCATATATTTT.

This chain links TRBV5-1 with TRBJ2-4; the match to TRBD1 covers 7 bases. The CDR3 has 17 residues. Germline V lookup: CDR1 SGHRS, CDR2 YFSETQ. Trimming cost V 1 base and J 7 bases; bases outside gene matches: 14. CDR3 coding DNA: TGCGCCAGCAGCTTGTCTCCAGGGGGAGAGGGAAATAACATTCAGTACTTC. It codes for CASSLSPGGEGNNIQYF.

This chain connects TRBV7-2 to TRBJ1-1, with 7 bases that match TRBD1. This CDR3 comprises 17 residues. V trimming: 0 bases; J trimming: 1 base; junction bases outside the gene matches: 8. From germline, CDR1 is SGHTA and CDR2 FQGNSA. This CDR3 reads CASSLADLTGRNTEAFF. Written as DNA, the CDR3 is TGTGCCAGCAGCTTAGCGGACTTGACAGGGAGGAACACTGAAGCTTTCTTT.

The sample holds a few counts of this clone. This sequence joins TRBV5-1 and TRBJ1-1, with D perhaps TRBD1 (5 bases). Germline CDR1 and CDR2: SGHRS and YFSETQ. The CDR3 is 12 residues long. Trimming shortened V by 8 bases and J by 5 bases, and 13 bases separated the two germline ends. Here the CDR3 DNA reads TGCGCCAGTGCGGGGCTGGAGACTGAAGCTTTCTTT. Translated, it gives CASAGLETEAFF. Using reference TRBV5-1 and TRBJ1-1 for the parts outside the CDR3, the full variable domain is KAGVTQTPRYLIKTRGQQVTLSCSPISGHRSVSWYQQTPGQGLQFLFEYFSETQRNKGNFPGRFSGRQFSNSRSEMNVSTLELGDSALYLCASAGLETEAFFGQGTRLTVV.

In DNA, the CDR3 is TGCGCCAGCAGCCAAGAGGGTGCCGGGTCCTATGGCTACACCTTC. Translating gives CASSQEGAGSYGYTF. This rearrangement joins TRBV4-1 to TRBJ1-2, with D unclear. Trimming stripped 0 bases from V and 4 bases from J, with 12 bases between. The CDR3 is made up of 15 amino acids. Germline V gene data show CDR1 as MGHRA and CDR2 as YSYEKL.

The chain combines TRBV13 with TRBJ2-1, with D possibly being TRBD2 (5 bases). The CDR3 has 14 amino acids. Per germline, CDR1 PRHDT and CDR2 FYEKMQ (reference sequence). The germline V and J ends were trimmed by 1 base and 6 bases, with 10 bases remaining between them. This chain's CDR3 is CASSLAGGLNEQFF. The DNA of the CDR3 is TGTGCCAGCAGCTTAGCCGGCGGGCTCAATGAGCAGTTCTTC.

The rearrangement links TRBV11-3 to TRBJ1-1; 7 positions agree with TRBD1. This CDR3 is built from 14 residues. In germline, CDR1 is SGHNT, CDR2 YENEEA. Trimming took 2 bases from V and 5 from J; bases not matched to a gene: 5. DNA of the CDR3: TGTGCCAGCAGCTTACAGGGGGGTCGGACTGAAGCTTTCTTT. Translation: CASSLQGGRTEAFF. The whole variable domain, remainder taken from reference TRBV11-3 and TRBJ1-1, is EAGVVQSPRYKIIEKKQPVAFWCNPISGHNTLYWYLQNLGQGPELLIRYENEEAVDDSQLPKDRFSAERLKGVDSTLKIQPAELGDSAVYLCASSLQGGRTEAFFGQGTRLTVV.

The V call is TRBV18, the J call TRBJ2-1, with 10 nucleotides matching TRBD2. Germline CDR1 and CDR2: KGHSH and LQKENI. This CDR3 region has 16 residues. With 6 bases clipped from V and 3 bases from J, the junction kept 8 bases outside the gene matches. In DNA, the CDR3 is TGTGCCAGCTCCCCGGGACTAGCGAACTACTACAATGAGCAGTTCTTC. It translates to CASSPGLANYYNEQFF.

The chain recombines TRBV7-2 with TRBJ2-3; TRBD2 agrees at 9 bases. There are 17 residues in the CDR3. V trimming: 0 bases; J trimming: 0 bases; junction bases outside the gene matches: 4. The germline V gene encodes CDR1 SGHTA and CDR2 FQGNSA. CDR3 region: CASSLAPAGGSTDTQYF. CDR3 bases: TGTGCCAGCAGCTTAGCGCCAGCGGGGGGTAGCACAGATACGCAGTATTTT.

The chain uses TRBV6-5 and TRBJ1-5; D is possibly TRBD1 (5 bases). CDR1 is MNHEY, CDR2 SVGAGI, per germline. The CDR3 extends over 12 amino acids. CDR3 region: CAAGRGYQPQHF. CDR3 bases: TGTGCTGCAGGGAGGGGTTATCAGCCCCAGCATTTT.

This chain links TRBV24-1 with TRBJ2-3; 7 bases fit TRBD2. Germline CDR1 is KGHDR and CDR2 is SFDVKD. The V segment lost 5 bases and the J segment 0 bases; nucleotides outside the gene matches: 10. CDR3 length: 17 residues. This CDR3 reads CATSVAGIGSSTDTQYF. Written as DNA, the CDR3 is TGTGCCACCAGTGTAGCGGGTATAGGATCTAGCACAGATACGCAGTATTTT.

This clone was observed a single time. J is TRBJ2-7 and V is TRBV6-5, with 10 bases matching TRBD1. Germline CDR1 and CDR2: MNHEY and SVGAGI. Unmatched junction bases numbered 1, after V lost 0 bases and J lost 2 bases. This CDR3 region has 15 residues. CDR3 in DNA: TGTGCCAGCAGTTACTCGACAGGGGGCCCCTACGAGCAGTACTTC. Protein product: CASSYSTGGPYEQYF.

The CDR3 coding sequence is TGTGCCAGCAGTTTATCCAGCGGGGGGGCGAATGAGCAGTTCTTC. Its translation: CASSLSSGGANEQFF. This chain uses TRBV27 with TRBJ2-1; 10 positions agree with TRBD2. The CDR3 is made up of 15 amino acids. Germline trimming cut 0 bases from V and 7 bases from J; bases unmatched to any gene: 3. CDR1 and CDR2 from the germline V gene are MNHEY and SMNVEV (reference sequence).

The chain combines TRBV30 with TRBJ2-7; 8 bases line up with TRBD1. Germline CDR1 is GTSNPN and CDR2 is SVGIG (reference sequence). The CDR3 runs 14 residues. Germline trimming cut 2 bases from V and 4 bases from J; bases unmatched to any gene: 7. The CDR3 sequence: CAWSTGQGTYEQYF. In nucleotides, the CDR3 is TGTGCCTGGAGTACCGGACAGGGAACGTACGAGCAGTACTTC.

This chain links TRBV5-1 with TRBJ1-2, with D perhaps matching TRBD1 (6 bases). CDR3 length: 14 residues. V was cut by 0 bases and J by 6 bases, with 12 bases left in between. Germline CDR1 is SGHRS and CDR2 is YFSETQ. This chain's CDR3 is CASSLGQGHDGYTF. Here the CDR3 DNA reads TGCGCCAGCAGCTTGGGGCAGGGGCATGATGGCTACACCTTC.

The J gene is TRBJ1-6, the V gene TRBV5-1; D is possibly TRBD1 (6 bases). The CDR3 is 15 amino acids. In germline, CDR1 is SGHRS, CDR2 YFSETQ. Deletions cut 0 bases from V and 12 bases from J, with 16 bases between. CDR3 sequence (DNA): TGCGCCAGCAGCTTGGAGGGGCAGGGGAGAATACCCCTCCACTTT. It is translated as CASSLEGQGRIPLHF.

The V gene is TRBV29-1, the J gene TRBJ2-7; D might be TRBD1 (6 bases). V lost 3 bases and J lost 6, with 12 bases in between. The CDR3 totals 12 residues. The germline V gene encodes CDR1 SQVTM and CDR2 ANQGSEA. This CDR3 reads CSVDGGLFEQYF. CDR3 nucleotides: TGCAGCGTTGATGGGGGCCTTTTCGAGCAGTACTTC.

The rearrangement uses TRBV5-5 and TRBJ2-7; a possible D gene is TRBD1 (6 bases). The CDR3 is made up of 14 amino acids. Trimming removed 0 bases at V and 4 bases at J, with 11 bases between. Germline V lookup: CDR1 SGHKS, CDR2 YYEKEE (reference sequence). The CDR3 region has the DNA TGTGCCAGCAGCTTGGCCGGGACACCTTACGAGCAGTACTTC. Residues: CASSLAGTPYEQYF.

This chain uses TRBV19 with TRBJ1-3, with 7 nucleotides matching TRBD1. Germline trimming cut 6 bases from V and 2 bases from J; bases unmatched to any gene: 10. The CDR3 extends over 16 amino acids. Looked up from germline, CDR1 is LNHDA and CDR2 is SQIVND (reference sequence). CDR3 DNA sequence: TGTGCCAGTAGCCAGACTATCCAGGGGGCTGGAAACACCATATATTTT. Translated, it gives CASSQTIQGAGNTIYF.

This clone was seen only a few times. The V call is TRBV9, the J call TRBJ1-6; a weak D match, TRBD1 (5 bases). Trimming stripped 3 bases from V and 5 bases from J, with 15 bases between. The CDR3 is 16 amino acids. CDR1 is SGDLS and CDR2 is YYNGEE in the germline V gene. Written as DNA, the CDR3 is TGTGCCAGCAGCGCCGAAGGGGCAGCTAATAATTCACCCCTCCACTTT. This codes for CASSAEGAANNSPLHF.

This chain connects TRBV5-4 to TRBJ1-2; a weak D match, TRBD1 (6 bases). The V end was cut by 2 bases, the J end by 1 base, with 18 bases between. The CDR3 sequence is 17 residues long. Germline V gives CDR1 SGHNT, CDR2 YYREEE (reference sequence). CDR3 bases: TGTGCCAGCAGCTTAAAGGTCCCTGGACAGTTTAACTATGGCTACACCTTC. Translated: CASSLKVPGQFNYGYTF.

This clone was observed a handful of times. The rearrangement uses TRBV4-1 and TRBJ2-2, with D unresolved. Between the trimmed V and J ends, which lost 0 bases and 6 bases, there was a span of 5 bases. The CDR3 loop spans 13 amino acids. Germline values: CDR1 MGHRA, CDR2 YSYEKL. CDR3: CASSQDPAGELFF. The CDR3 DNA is TGCGCCAGCAGCCAAGACCCCGCCGGGGAGCTGTTTTTT.

CDR3 bases: TGTGCCAGCAGTGACAGGGCATATGGCTACACCTTC. Translated, it gives CASSDRAYGYTF. The J gene is TRBJ1-2, the V gene TRBV6-1; D might be TRBD1 (5 bases). Trimming took 3 bases from V and 5 from J, leaving 7 bases between them. The length of the CDR3 is 12 residues. The germline gives CDR1 MNHNS, CDR2 SASEGT.

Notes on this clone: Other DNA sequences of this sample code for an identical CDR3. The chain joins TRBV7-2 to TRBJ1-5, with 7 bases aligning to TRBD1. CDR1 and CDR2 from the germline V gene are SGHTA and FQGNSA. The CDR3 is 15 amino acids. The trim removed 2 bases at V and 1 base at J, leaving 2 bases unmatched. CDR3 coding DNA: TGTGCCAGCAGCTTACGACAGGGAAGCAATCAGCCCCAGCATTTT. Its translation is CASSLRQGSNQPQHF.